These 24 T cell receptor beta chains came from one sample sequenced in a study of blood T cell repertoires in COVID-19. Some clones are missing from TCRdb's copy, which holds only in-frame ones; the method was immunoSEQ multiplex PCR. This sample has 200,000 to 250,000 clones, with 86% found just once. Specimen: peripheral blood. Source of these receptors: a woman between 45 and 60 years old with acute or convalescent COVID-19.

In its sample, this clone was seen once. The chain is built from TRBV5-5 and TRBJ1-5, with D perhaps matching TRBD1 (5 bases). This CDR3 has 16 amino acids. The V and J ends lost 0 bases and 2 bases respectively, with 12 bases between them. Germline V CDR1 and CDR2: SGHKS, YYEKEE (reference sequence). CDR3 sequence (DNA): TGTGCCAGCAGCTTGGTCTGGGGGGAGGGCAATCAGCCCCAGCATTTT. Amino acid sequence: CASSLVWGEGNQPQHF.

CDR3 residues: CASSPGDSGSETQYF. CDR3 coding DNA: TGTGCCAGCTCACCAGGGGACAGCGGGTCGGAGACCCAGTACTTC. The chain recombines TRBV18 with TRBJ2-5; D is perhaps TRBD1 (7 bases). The length of the CDR3 is 15 residues. The germline V and J ends were trimmed by 2 bases and 5 bases, with 15 bases remaining between them. Germline lookup yields CDR1 KGHSH and CDR2 LQKENI.

V gene TRBV21-1 combines with J gene TRBJ2-3; the table assigns TRBD2, which was not confirmed against the DNA. TRBV21-1 is classified as a pseudogene. The CDR3 is 18 amino acids. The DNA of the CDR3 is TGTGCCAGCAGCAACCCTCTCTTGGCGGGCGTACCCACAGATACGCAGTATTTT. Its translation: CASSNPLLAGVPTDTQYF.

This clone was observed a single time. The chain carries TRBV19 and TRBJ1-1, with 7 bases aligning to TRBD1. The germline V gene has CDR1 LNHDA and CDR2 SQIVND (reference sequence). This CDR3 has 14 residues. Losses at the gene ends were 5 bases for V and 3 bases for J; bases not matched to a gene: 6. CDR3 sequence (DNA): TGTGCCAGTAGTCGGACAGGAGGGGACACTGAAGCTTTCTTT. The encoded protein is CASSRTGGDTEAFF.

The chain carries TRBV29-1 and TRBJ2-5; 9 nucleotides align to TRBD1. The CDR3 loop spans 17 amino acids. Germline V CDR1 and CDR2: SQVTM, ANQGSEA. Germline trimming cut 7 bases from V and 2 bases from J; bases unmatched to any gene: 17. CDR3 sequence: CSEPLTLTGGPQETQYF. As DNA, the CDR3 is TGCAGCGAACCACTTACTCTGACAGGGGGGCCTCAAGAGACCCAGTACTTC.

The V call is TRBV9, the J call TRBJ1-2; 9 bases are a match to TRBD1. V trimming: 3 bases; J trimming: 4 bases; junction bases outside the gene matches: 22. The CDR3 spans 20 residues. Germline V gives CDR1 SGDLS, CDR2 YYNGEE. CDR3 amino acids: CASSGAPPRDRAPLSYGYTF. The CDR3 nucleotides read TGTGCCAGCAGCGGAGCCCCCCCCCGGGACAGGGCTCCGCTCAGCTATGGCTACACCTTC.

This clone was recorded only once. In DNA, the CDR3 is TGTGCCAGCAGCCCTTCACATAGAGGGACAGGGAACCCTTCTTTGCGATATGGCTACACCTTC. It yields the protein CASSPSHRGTGNPSLRYGYTF. The chain recombines TRBV13 with TRBJ1-2; 9 bases map to TRBD1. Germline V gene data show CDR1 as PRHDT and CDR2 as FYEKMQ (reference sequence). This CDR3 region has 21 residues. V shed 5 bases and J 5 bases; nucleotides not matched to a gene: 27.

The chain joins TRBV3-1 (or the pseudogene TRBV3-2) to TRBJ2-3; 9 bases align to TRBD2. CDR1 LGHDT and CDR2 YNNKEL come from the germline V gene (reference sequence). V gave up 4 bases and J gave up 3 bases; unmatched junction bases: 8. The CDR3 consists of 16 residues. In DNA, the CDR3 is TGTGCCAGCAGCCCCTGGACTAGCGACCCGACAGATACGCAGTATTTT. Its translation: CASSPWTSDPTDTQYF.

V usage is TRBV3-1 (or the pseudogene TRBV3-2) and J usage is TRBJ2-1; D gene uncertain. CDR3 length equals 15 residues. Trimming pared 3 bases from V and 1 base from J, leaving 10 bases between. CDR1 is LGHDT, CDR2 YNNKEL, per germline (reference sequence). CDR3 nucleotides: TGTGCCAGCAGCCACCGGGTCCCATCCTACAATGAGCAGTTCTTC. This translates into CASSHRVPSYNEQFF.

Here the CDR3 reads CASSSGQRAKNIQYF. In DNA, the CDR3 is TGTGCCAGCAGCTCTGGACAGAGAGCCAAAAACATTCAGTACTTC. The chain recombines TRBV5-4 with TRBJ2-4, with a tentative D call TRBD1 (6 bases). CDR3 length equals 15 residues. Germline loops: CDR1 SGHNT, CDR2 YYREEE (reference sequence). Deletions cut 3 bases from V and 0 bases from J, with 10 bases between.

On this clone: The junction does not match germline at one end; this may be a read error. V and J are TRBV24-1 and TRBJ1-2; possible D gene TRBD1, 5 bases. The CDR3 loop spans 12 amino acids. CDR1 is KGHDR and CDR2 is SFDVKD in the germline V gene. The CDR3 nucleotides read TGTGCCACCAGTGACAGTGGGGCCTACCTTTTCTTC. Amino acids: CATSDSGAYLFF.

The V and J genes are TRBV5-4 and TRBJ2-3; weak D call: TRBD1 (5 bases). V was clipped by 0 bases and J by 2 bases, with 10 bases between them. CDR1 SGHNT and CDR2 YYREEE come from the germline V gene (reference sequence). There are 15 residues in the CDR3. The CDR3 region has the DNA TGTGCCAGCAGCTTGGCTCAGGGTTACACAGATACGCAGTATTTT. It encodes CASSLAQGYTDTQYF.

The V gene is TRBV21-1, the J gene TRBJ1-1; the table names TRBD1, a call not compared with the DNA. TRBV21-1 is an annotated pseudogene. The CDR3 runs to 15 residues. Here the CDR3 reads CARPRTGSRHTEAFF. The DNA of the CDR3 is TGTGCCAGACCCCGGACAGGGTCGAGACACACTGAAGCTTTCTTT.

This clone was seen once. This sequence joins TRBV19 and TRBJ2-1; D perhaps matches TRBD1 (6 bases). The CDR3 is made up of 16 amino acids. Germline V CDR1 and CDR2: LNHDA, SQIVND (reference sequence). The V gene lost 5 bases and the J gene lost 3 bases, with 17 bases spanning the gap. This CDR3 reads CASSALGGPNYNEQFF. DNA of the CDR3: TGTGCCAGTAGTGCCCTAGGGGGACCGAACTACAATGAGCAGTTCTTC. Based on the CDR3 plus reference TRBV19 and TRBJ2-1, the full variable domain is DGGITQSPKYLFRKEGQNVTLSCEQNLNHDAMYWYRQDPGQGLRLIYYSQIVNDFQKGDIAEGYSVSREKKESFPLTVTSAQKNPTAFYLCASSALGGPNYNEQFFGPGTRLTVL.

The rearrangement uses TRBV28 and TRBJ2-3, with 11 bases matching TRBD2. This CDR3 spans 17 amino acids. The germline V gene has CDR1 MDHEN and CDR2 SYDVKM. With 5 bases clipped from V and 4 bases from J, the junction kept 11 bases outside the gene matches. The CDR3, as DNA: TGTGCCAGCAGTCGCGTAGGTAGCGGGGGGGCGGCAGATACGCAGTATTTT. Encoded protein: CASSRVGSGGAADTQYF.

The chain combines TRBV7-6 with TRBJ1-1; D unclear. The germline V gene has CDR1 SGHVS and CDR2 FNYEAQ. The CDR3 is 13 amino acids. V shed 1 base and J shed 1 base, with 4 bases lying between them. In DNA, the CDR3 is TGTGCCAGCAGCTTAGGACAGAACACTGAAGCTTTCTTT. It yields the protein CASSLGQNTEAFF.

J is TRBJ2-7 and V is TRBV7-2, with D possibly being TRBD2 (5 bases). The germline CDR1 and CDR2 sequences are SGHTA and FQGNSA. V shed 0 bases and J shed 2 bases, with 14 bases lying between them. The CDR3 length is 16 residues. The CDR3 reads CASSLALSGGTYEQYF. The CDR3 bases are TGTGCCAGCAGCTTAGCGCTGTCAGGAGGAACCTACGAGCAGTACTTC.

The chain combines TRBV20-1 with TRBJ2-7; tentative D call: TRBD2 (6 bases). Germline loops: CDR1 DFQATT, CDR2 SNEGSKA (reference sequence). V lost 3 bases and J lost 3, with 21 bases in between. CDR3 length equals 16 residues. In DNA, the CDR3 is TGCAGTGCTAGTTCACGTGGGCGTAGCGGCAGCTACGAGCAGTACTTC. Its protein product is CSASSRGRSGSYEQYF.

The rearrangement joins TRBV4-1 to TRBJ2-7; TRBD2 matches 7 bases. V trimming: 4 bases; J trimming: 2 bases; junction bases outside the gene matches: 8. CDR3 length: 15 amino acids. The V gene's germline CDR1 is MGHRA and CDR2 YSYEKL. CDR3 residues: CASSPPSAGAYEQYF. For the CDR3, the DNA is TGCGCCAGCAGCCCCCCTAGCGCGGGGGCCTACGAGCAGTACTTC.

The rearrangement joins TRBV7-9 to TRBJ2-1; TRBD2 agrees at 8 bases. Trimming at V came to 10 bases and at J to 0 bases, leaving 11 bases not matched to a gene. Germline CDR1 is SEHNR and CDR2 is FQNEAQ (reference sequence). The CDR3 extends over 16 amino acids. CDR3 sequence (DNA): TGTGCCACCCTGGGGGGGAGCGGGAGCTCCTACAATGAGCAGTTCTTC. Its translation is CATLGGSGSSYNEQFF.

The chain links TRBV5-1 to TRBJ2-2, with D hard to call. This CDR3 has 14 residues. V lost 1 base, J lost 5 bases, and 9 bases lay in between. Germline values: CDR1 SGHRS, CDR2 YFSETQ. CDR3 residues: CASSLITSTGELFF. The CDR3 DNA reads TGCGCCAGCAGCTTGATTACAAGTACCGGGGAGCTGTTTTTT.

V usage is TRBV28 and J usage is TRBJ1-4; TRBD1 is a possible D gene (6 bases). Germline V gene data show CDR1 as MDHEN and CDR2 as SYDVKM. The length of the CDR3 is 13 residues. V was shortened by 6 bases and J by 2 bases, with 7 bases between the two germline ends. The CDR3 DNA reads TGTGCCAGCAGAGGACAGACTAATGAAAAACTGTTTTTT. Translation gives CASRGQTNEKLFF.

This chain joins TRBV6-5 and TRBJ1-3; 8 bases are shared with TRBD1. The CDR3 covers 13 residues. V trimming: 5 bases; J trimming: 7 bases; junction bases outside the gene matches: 4. Germline V lookup: CDR1 MNHEY, CDR2 SVGAGI. CDR3 nucleotides: TGTGCCAGCAGTAGACGACAGGGGAACACCATATATTTT. Translating it yields CASSRRQGNTIYF.

The chain has TRBV30 and TRBJ1-4; a possible D gene is TRBD1 (6 bases). CDR1 is GTSNPN and CDR2 is SVGIG in the germline V gene (reference sequence). This CDR3 is built from 15 residues. Deletions cut 0 bases from V and 6 bases from J, with 14 bases between. The CDR3 DNA is TGTGCCTGGAGTGTTCAGGGGTCTGGGTATGAAAAACTGTTTTTT. Its translation: CAWSVQGSGYEKLFF.